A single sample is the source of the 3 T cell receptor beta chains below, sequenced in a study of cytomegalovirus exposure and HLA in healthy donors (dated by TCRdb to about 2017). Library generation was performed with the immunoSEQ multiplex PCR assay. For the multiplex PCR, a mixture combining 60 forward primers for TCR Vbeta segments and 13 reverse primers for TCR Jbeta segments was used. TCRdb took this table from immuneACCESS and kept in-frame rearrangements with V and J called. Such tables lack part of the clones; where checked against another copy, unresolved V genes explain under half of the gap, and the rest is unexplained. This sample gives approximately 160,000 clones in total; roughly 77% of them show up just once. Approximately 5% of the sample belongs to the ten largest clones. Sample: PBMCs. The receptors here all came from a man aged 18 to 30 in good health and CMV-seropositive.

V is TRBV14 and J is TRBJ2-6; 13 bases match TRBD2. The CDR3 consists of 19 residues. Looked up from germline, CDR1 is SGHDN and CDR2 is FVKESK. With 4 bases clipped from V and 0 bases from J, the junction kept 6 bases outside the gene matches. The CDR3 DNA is TGTGCCAGCAGCCGACAGGGACTAGCGGGATTCTCTGGGGCCAACGTCCTGACTTTC. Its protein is CASSRQGLAGFSGANVLTF. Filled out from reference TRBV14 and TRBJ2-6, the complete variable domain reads EAGVTQFPSHSVIEKGQTVTLRCDPISGHDNLYWYRRVMGKEIKFLLHFVKESKQDESGMPNNRFLAERTGGTYSTLKVQPAELEDSGVYFCASSRQGLAGFSGANVLTFGAGSRLTVL.

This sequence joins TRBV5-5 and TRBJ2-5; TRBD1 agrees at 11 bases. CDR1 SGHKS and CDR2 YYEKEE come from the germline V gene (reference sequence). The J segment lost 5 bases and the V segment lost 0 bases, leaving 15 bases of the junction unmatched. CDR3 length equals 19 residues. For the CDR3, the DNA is TGTGCCAGCAGCTTGGCCCCGGGACAGGGGGTGAGTGGGCAGGAGACCCAGTACTTC. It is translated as CASSLAPGQGVSGQETQYF. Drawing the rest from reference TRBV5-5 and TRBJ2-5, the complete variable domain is DAGVTQSPTHLIKTRGQQVTLRCSPISGHKSVSWYQQVLGQGPQFIFQYYEKEERGRGNFPDRFSARQFPNYSSELNVNALLLGDSALYLCASSLAPGQGVSGQETQYFGPGTRLLVL.

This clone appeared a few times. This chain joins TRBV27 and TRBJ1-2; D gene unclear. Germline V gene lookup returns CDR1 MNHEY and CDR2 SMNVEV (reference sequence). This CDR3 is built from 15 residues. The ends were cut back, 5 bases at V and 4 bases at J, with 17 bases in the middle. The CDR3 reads CASSPTDRRGYGYTF. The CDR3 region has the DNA TGTGCCAGCAGTCCCACTGACCGACGAGGCTATGGCTACACCTTC.